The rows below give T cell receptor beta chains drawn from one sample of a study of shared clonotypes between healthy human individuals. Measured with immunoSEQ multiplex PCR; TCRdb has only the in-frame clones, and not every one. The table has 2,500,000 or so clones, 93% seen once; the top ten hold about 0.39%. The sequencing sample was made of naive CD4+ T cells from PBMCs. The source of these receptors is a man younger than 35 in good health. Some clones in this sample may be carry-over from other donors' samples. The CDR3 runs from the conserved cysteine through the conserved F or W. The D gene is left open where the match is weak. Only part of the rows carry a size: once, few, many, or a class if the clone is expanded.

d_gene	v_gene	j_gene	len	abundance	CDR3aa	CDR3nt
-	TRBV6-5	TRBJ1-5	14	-	CASSYNRGNQPQHF	TGTGCCAGCAGTTACAACAGGGGCAATCAGCCCCAGCATTTT
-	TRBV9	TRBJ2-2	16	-	CASSPRGSGNTGELFF	TGTGCCAGCAGCCCAAGGGGGAGCGGGAACACCGGGGAGCTGTTTTTT
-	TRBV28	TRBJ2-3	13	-	CASSPGSTDTQYF	TGTGCCAGCAGTCCAGGTAGTACAGATACGCAGTATTTT
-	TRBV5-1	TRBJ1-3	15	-	CASSLGQDSGNTIYF	TGCGCCAGCAGCTTGGGACAGGATAGTGGAAACACCATATATTTT
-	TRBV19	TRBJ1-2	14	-	CASRTQDMDYGYTF	TGTGCCAGCCGGACACAAGATATGGACTATGGCTACACCTTC
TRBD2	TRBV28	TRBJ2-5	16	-	CASSLLAGGQRETQYF	TGTGCCAGCAGTTTACTAGCGGGAGGCCAACGGGAGACCCAGTACTTC
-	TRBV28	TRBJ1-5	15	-	CASVVGGQGNQPQHF	TGTGCCAGCGTGGTCGGAGGGCAGGGCAATCAGCCCCAGCATTTT
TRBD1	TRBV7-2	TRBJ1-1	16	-	CASSLTHGQGNTEAFF	TGTGCCAGCAGCCTAACTCACGGACAGGGGAACACTGAAGCTTTCTTT
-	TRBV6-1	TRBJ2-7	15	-	CASSHPQGLSYEQYF	TGTGCCAGCAGTCACCCCCAGGGTCTCTCCTACGAGCAGTACTTC
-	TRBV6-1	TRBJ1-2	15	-	CASSEAPARGYGYTF	TGTGCCAGCAGTGAAGCCCCCGCGCGGGGCTATGGCTACACCTTC
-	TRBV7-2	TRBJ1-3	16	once	CASRHRSRDAGNTIYF	TGTGCCAGCAGGCATAGATCAAGAGATGCTGGAAACACCATATATTTT
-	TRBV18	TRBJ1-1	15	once	CASSPNRVTATEAFF	TGTGCCAGCTCACCCAACAGGGTTACGGCCACTGAAGCTTTCTTT
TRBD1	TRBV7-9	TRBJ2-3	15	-	CASSSSGTGTDTQYF	TGTGCCAGCAGCTCCTCCGGGACAGGGACCGATACGCAGTATTTT
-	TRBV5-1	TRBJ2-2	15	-	CASSLLTGPTGELFF	TGCGCCAGCAGCTTATTGACAGGACCCACCGGGGAGCTGTTTTTT
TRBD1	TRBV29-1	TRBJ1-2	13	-	CSGGDSSNYGYTF	TGCAGCGGGGGGGACAGCAGTAACTATGGCTACACCTTC
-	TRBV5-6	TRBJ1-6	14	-	CASSLIGSNSPLHF	TGTGCCAGCAGCTTGATAGGGAGCAATTCACCCCTCCACTTT
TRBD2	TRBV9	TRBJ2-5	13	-	CASSVGTKETQYF	TGTGCCAGCAGCGTGGGGACTAAAGAGACCCAGTACTTC
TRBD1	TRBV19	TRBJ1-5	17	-	CASSAPDRRYSNQPQHF	TGTGCCAGTAGTGCCCCGGACAGGCGATATAGCAATCAGCCCCAGCATTTT
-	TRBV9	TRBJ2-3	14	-	CASQSRGAADTQYF	TGTGCCAGCCAAAGCAGGGGAGCGGCAGATACGCAGTATTTT
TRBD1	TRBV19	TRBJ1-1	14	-	CASSRTGGNTEAFF	TGTGCCAGTAGCAGAACAGGGGGCAACACTGAAGCTTTCTTT
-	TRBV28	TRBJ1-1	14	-	CASRGGQTNTEAFF	TGTGCCAGCAGGGGAGGACAGACGAACACTGAAGCTTTCTTT
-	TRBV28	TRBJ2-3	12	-	CASSSPSDTQYF	TGTGCCAGCAGTTCGCCCTCAGATACGCAGTATTTT